This TCR beta chain was profiled in a study of beta chain features in type 1 diabetes. Overall study context: Sorted cells numbering approximately 110,000,000 were examined across all samples. Study results and limitations: Across patients, naive, central memory and Treg TCRB repertoires exhibited apparently greater similarity than was observed across healthy donors.

In its sample, this clone was seen many times. Its antigen remains unidentified. cDNA synthesis used the whole RNA isolate, giving expressed TCRB sequences. Some clones are missing from TCRdb's copy, which holds only in-frame ones; the method was immunoSEQ multiplex PCR. The repertoire holds some 270,000 clones, with about 8% as singletons. V lost 5 bases to trimming and J lost 3 bases, with 16 bases between them. Germline V gives CDR1 PRHDT, CDR2 FYEKMQ (reference sequence). The CDR3 sequence is 16 residues long. This chain links TRBV13 with TRBJ2-2, with a tentative D call TRBD1 (6 bases). The source material was central memory CD4+ T cells from blood. The source is a woman in her late teens or twenties in good health. The CDR3 nucleotides are TGTGCCAGCAGCACCCGGGACACTATGGACACCGGGGAGCTGTTTTTT. Its protein product is CASSTRDTMDTGELFF.